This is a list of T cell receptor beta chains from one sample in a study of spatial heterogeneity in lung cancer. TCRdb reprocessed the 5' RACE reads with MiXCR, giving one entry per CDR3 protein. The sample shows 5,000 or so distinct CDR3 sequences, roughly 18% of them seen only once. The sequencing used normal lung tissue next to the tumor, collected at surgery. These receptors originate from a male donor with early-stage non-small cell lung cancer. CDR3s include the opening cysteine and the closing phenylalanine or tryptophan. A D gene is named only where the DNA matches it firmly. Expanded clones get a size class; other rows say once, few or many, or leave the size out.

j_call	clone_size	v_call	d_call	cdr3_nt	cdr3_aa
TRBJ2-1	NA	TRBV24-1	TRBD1	TGTGCCACCAGTGACCCTCCGCCGACAGGGAATGAGCAGTTCTTC	CATSDPPPTGNEQFF
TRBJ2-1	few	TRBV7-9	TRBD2	TGTGCCAGCAGCCAGGATCTAGCGGGGGGCCACAATGAGCAGTTCTTC	CASSQDLAGGHNEQFF
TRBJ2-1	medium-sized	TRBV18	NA	TGTGCCAGCTCACCGCCCGCGGGAACGGTCAATGAGCAGTTCTTC	CASSPPAGTVNEQFF
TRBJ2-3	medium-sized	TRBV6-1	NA	TGTGCCAGCAGTGTACCAGATCAGGATACGCAGTATTTT	CASSVPDQDTQYF
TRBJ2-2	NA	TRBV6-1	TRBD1	TGTGCCAGCAGTGAAAGACAGGGGTCCGGGGAGCTGTTTTTT	CASSERQGSGELFF
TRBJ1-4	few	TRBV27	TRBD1	TGTGCCAGCAGTTTAACGACAGGGACTAATGAAAAACTGTTTTTT	CASSLTTGTNEKLFF
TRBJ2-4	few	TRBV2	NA	TGTGCCAGCAGTGGTTTAGCGGCGTCGGCCAAAAACATTCAGTACTTC	CASSGLAASAKNIQYF
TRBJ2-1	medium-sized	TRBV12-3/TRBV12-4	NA	TGTGCCAGCAGTGACGACATAGCCCCGGAGCAGTTCTTC	CASSDDIAPEQFF
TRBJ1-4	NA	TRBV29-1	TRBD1	TGCAGCGCCTCCGGGACAGGGGGGGAAAAACTGTTTTTT	CSASGTGGEKLFF
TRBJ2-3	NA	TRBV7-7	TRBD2	TGTGCCAGCAGCTCGGGACTAGCGGCCGTCGCAGATACGCAGTATTTT	CASSSGLAAVADTQYF
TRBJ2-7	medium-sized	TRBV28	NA	TGTGCCAGCAGTTTAATCGGAGACGAGCAGTACTTC	CASSLIGDEQYF
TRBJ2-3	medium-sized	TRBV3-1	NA	TGTGCCAGCAGCCAAGATTCCGCCACAGATACGCAGTATTTT	CASSQDSATDTQYF
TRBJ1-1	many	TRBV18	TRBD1	TGTGCCAGCTCCCTCGGACAGGTCACTGAAGCTTTCTTT	CASSLGQVTEAFF
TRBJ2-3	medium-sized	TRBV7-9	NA	TGTGCCAGCAGCTTAGATCGCGCGGGACCTAGCACAGATACGCAGTATTTT	CASSLDRAGPSTDTQYF
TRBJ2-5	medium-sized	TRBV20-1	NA	TGCAGTGCTAGAGATCTCGGCCGAGAGACCCAGTACTTC	CSARDLGRETQYF
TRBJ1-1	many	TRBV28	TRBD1	TGTGCCAGCAGTTTCCCTGGGACAGGGAATTCTGAAGCTTTCTTT	CASSFPGTGNSEAFF
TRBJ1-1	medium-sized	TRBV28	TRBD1	TGTGCCAGCAGTTCCCCTGACAGGGGCACTGAAGCTTTCTTT	CASSSPDRGTEAFF
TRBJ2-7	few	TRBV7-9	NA	TGTGCCAGCAGCTTATTGGGGGCGCGGGGCGAGCAGTACTTC	CASSLLGARGEQYF
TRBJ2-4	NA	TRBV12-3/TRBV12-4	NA	TGTGCCAGCAGGGAACACAAGGCCAAAAACATTCAGTACTTC	CASREHKAKNIQYF
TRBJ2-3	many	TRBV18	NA	TGTGCCAGCTCACCACCCCAAGGCGGGACCACAGATACGCAGTATTTT	CASSPPQGGTTDTQYF
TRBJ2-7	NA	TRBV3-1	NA	TGTGCCAGCAGCCAAGACCCCCCGGGGATAGGCGAGCAGTACTTC	CASSQDPPGIGEQYF
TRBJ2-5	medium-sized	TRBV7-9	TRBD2	TGTGCCAGCAGCCCCCCACTAGCGGGAGAAGAGACCCAGTACTTC	CASSPPLAGEETQYF
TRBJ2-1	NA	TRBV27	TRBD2	TGTGCCAGCAGTCAAATAGGACTAGCGGGAGGCGGGGGCTACAATGAGCAGTTCTTC	CASSQIGLAGGGGYNEQFF
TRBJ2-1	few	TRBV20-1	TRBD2	TGCAGTGCTTACGGGGGGGCTTTATCATATGAGCAGTTCTTC	CSAYGGALSYEQFF
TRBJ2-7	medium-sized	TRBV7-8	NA	TGTGCCAGCAGCTTCGACCGAGAGGGGAACTACGAGCAGTACTTC	CASSFDREGNYEQYF
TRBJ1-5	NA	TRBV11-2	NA	TGTGCCAGCAGCTTAGGTGGGGGGAATCAGCCCCAGCATTTT	CASSLGGGNQPQHF
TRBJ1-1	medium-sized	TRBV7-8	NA	TGTGCCAGCAGCTTAGAGGGGTACCCGAACACTGAAGCTTTCTTT	CASSLEGYPNTEAFF
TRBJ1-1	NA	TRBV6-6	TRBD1	TGTGCCAGCAGGCGCCGGGACAGGGGTGACACTGAAGCTTTCTTT	CASRRRDRGDTEAFF
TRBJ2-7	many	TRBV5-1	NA	TGCGCCAGCAGCTTGAAAGGGGAAGAGCAGTACTTC	CASSLKGEEQYF
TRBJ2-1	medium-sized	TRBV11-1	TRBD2	TGTGCCAGCAGCTCCCTGGCGGGAGGGAACAATGAGCAGTTCTTC	CASSSLAGGNNEQFF
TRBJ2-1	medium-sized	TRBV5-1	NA	TGCGCCAGCAGCGTACGGCCGGGGACATACACCTACAATGAGCAGTTCTTC	CASSVRPGTYTYNEQFF
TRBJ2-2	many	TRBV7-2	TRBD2	TGTGCCAGCAGCAGCCCTAGCGGGGGGGCCCACGGGGAGCTGTTTTTT	CASSSPSGGAHGELFF
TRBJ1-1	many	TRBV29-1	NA	TGCAGCGACCAGAGGAACACTGAAGCTTTCTTT	CSDQRNTEAFF
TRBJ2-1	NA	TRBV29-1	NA	TGCAGCGCCCTCCTCGCCGGTACAGGGATCGGCCTGGGCAATGAGCAGTTCTTC	CSALLAGTGIGLGNEQFF